The 23 T cell receptor beta chains below were found in one sample sequenced in a study of molecular identifiers for immune sequencing clone quantification. In TCRdb, the PCR reads were re-called with MiXCR into one record per CDR3 protein. The table has 88,000 or so distinct CDR3 sequences, 21% seen once; the top ten hold approximately 1%. Material: naive CD8+ T cells from blood, with Jurkat cell RNA spiked in. Noted subset: FACS-sorted CD8+CD4-CCR7+CD45RA+ naive T cells. These receptors were taken from a human donor in good health. Some libraries in this study had Jurkat cell RNA spiked in.

V and J are TRBV19 and TRBJ2-3; no clear D. Trimming took off 3 bases at V and 3 bases at J, with 10 bases between the two ends. CDR1 and CDR2 from the germline V gene are LNHDA and SQIVND (reference sequence). This CDR3 region has 14 residues. CDR3 bases: TGTGCCAGTAGTATCTTGGCTTATACAGATACGCAGTATTTT. Protein: CASSILAYTDTQYF.

By frequency in the sample, this clonotype is medium-sized (0.01 to 0.1%). The V gene is TRBV29-1, the J gene TRBJ2-7, with unresolved D. The length of the CDR3 is 16 residues. The germline V and J ends were trimmed by 2 bases and 0 bases, with 17 bases remaining between them. Germline assignment: CDR1 SQVTM and CDR2 ANQGSEA. Here the CDR3 DNA reads TGCAGCGTTGAATTTTTACCGCCAGGCCGCTCCTACGAGCAGTACTTC. Encoded protein: CSVEFLPPGRSYEQYF.

The table lists this clonotype with many counts. The gene calls are TRBV12-3 or TRBV12-4 and TRBJ2-3; D possibly corresponds to TRBD1 (6 bases). This CDR3 is 14 amino acids long. Trimming took off 5 bases at V and 2 bases at J, with 11 bases between the two ends. Written as DNA, the CDR3 is TGTGCCAGCAGTACAGGACAGAACACAGATACGCAGTATTTT. This encodes CASSTGQNTDTQYF.

On this clonotype: A read error is possible here, since a much larger clone lies one base away. The chain combines TRBV27 with TRBJ2-6; D could derive from TRBD1 or TRBD2 (5 bases each). The germline V gene encodes CDR1 MNHEY and CDR2 SMNVEV (reference sequence). CDR3 length equals 16 residues. CDR3 sequence (DNA): TGTGCCAGCAGTTTATTGGGAGTCTCTGGGGCCAGCGTCCTGACTTTC. Translating gives CASSLLGVSGASVLTF.

Note on this clonotype: As the CDR3 is not closed by the conserved phenylalanine or tryptophan, this likely results from a read error. This chain links TRBV7-9 with TRBJ2-1; D assignment may be TRBD1 or TRBD2 (5 bases each). The CDR3 loop spans 17 amino acids. Germline values: CDR1 SEHNR, CDR2 FQNEAQ (reference sequence). Trimming stripped 3 bases from V and 5 bases from J, with 20 bases between. CDR3 amino acids: CASSFPPAGTKNNEQFL. CDR3 DNA: TGTGCCAGCAGCTTCCCACCCGCCGGGACCAAGAACAATGAGCAGTTCCTC.

At least ten counts were recorded for this clonotype. This rearrangement joins TRBV4-3 to TRBJ2-7; no reliable D call. Germline assignment: CDR1 LGHNA and CDR2 YSLEER. The CDR3 is 14 amino acids. V shed 1 base and J shed 3 bases, with 10 bases lying between them. CDR3 DNA: TGCGCCAGCAGCCAAGGCCAGGAAGACTACGAGCAGTACTTC. It encodes CASSQGQEDYEQYF.

This clonotype was seen more than once but under ten times. V is TRBV27 and J is TRBJ1-4; D ambiguous. The CDR3 length is 13 residues. Germline CDR1 is MNHEY and CDR2 is SMNVEV (reference sequence). V gave up 3 bases and J gave up 13 bases, with 15 bases separating them. The CDR3 nucleotides are TGTGCCAGCAGTTTGGGTTCAGAATACGCACTGTTTTTT. Its translation is CASSLGSEYALFF.

The chain links TRBV9 to TRBJ2-3; 7 bases are shared with TRBD2. V lost 4 bases, J lost 5 bases, and 10 bases stayed unmatched. CDR3 length: 15 residues. Germline V lookup: CDR1 SGDLS, CDR2 YYNGEE. The CDR3 spells CASSNSGELGDTQYF. The CDR3 DNA is TGTGCCAGCAGCAACAGCGGGGAGTTGGGAGATACGCAGTATTTT.

This clonotype was counted many times. The chain recombines TRBV25-1 with TRBJ2-7; TRBD1 aligns across 12 bases. The V gene end was trimmed by 10 bases and the J gene end by 7 bases; junction bases not matched to a gene: 5. Germline CDR1 is MGHDK and CDR2 is SYGVNS. This CDR3 is 12 amino acids long. The CDR3 sequence is CATGQGALEQYF. The DNA of the CDR3 is TGTGCCACGGGACAGGGGGCTTTAGAGCAGTACTTC.

Regarding this clonotype: This sequence may be a read error, since a much larger clone differs from it by one base. This sequence joins TRBV2 and TRBJ2-7; no definite D call. The germline V gene encodes CDR1 SNHLY and CDR2 FYNNEI. The CDR3 runs 13 residues. CDR3 sequence reads: CAGRPGEVYEQYF. DNA for the CDR3: TGTGCCGGCAGGCCTGGAGAAGTCTACGAGCAGTACTTC.

This clonotype was detected ten times or more. The rearrangement links TRBV30 to TRBJ1-1; D call uncertain. The CDR3 spans 12 residues. V lost 4 bases and J 6 bases, leaving 12 bases between the germline ends. Germline V lookup: CDR1 GTSNPN, CDR2 SVGIG (reference sequence). CDR3 amino acids: CAWNSWSSEAFF. The CDR3 nucleotides read TGTGCCTGGAACAGTTGGAGCTCTGAAGCTTTCTTT.

Concerning this clonotype: This likely comes from a read error, as the CDR3 has no conserved phenylalanine or tryptophan at its end. This chain connects TRBV7-6 to TRBJ2-1, with D possibly being TRBD2 (5 bases). V was pared by 5 bases and J by 5 bases, with 19 bases between. The CDR3 sequence is 16 residues long. Germline assignment: CDR1 SGHVS and CDR2 FNYEAQ. This CDR3 is CASSLMGSAIHNEQFS. The CDR3 DNA reads as TGTGCCAGCAGCCTAATGGGGAGCGCGATTCACAATGAGCAGTTCTCC.

This clonotype appeared many times. The genes are TRBV9 and TRBJ1-3, with a tentative D call TRBD1 (5 bases). The CDR3 runs 15 residues. Germline V gene sequence: CDR1 SGDLS, CDR2 YYNGEE. The ends were cut back, 3 bases at V and 0 bases at J, with 10 bases in the middle. CDR3 loop: CASSEMTASGNTIYF. CDR3 DNA: TGTGCCAGCAGCGAAATGACAGCCTCTGGAAACACCATATATTTT.

This sequence joins TRBV2 and TRBJ2-4; D possibly matches TRBD1 or TRBD2 (5 bases each). Germline CDR1 SNHLY, CDR2 FYNNEI. V lost 3 bases and J lost 8, with 11 bases in between. The CDR3 runs to 13 residues. This CDR3 reads CASSDARGHIQYF. The DNA for the CDR3 is TGTGCCAGCAGTGATGCACGGGGCCACATTCAGTACTTC.

A single count supports this clonotype. A much larger clone lies a single base off, so this may be a read error. CDR3 region: CASSIGQSNEKLSF. The CDR3 DNA is TGTGCCAGTAGTATCGGACAGTCTAATGAAAAACTGTCTTTT. J is TRBJ1-4 and V is TRBV19, with a tentative D call TRBD1 (6 bases). The CDR3 runs to 14 residues. Looked up from germline, CDR1 is LNHDA and CDR2 is SQIVND (reference sequence).

This clonotype was picked up many times. V gene TRBV20-1 combines with J gene TRBJ2-7, with D possibly matching TRBD1 (6 bases). Germline CDR1 and CDR2: DFQATT and SNEGSKA (reference sequence). Between the trimmed V and J ends, which lost 6 bases and 1 base, there was a span of 22 bases. CDR3 length: 16 residues. The CDR3 sequence is CSATQGLVGVSYEQYF. The DNA for the CDR3 is TGCAGTGCCACGCAGGGGCTAGTGGGGGTGTCCTACGAGCAGTACTTC.

This clonotype has at least ten counts. The CDR3 is CASSLESPGTSKYF. The DNA for the CDR3 is TGTGCCAGCAGTTTAGAGTCCCCCGGGACTAGCAAGTATTTT. V and J are TRBV12-3 or TRBV12-4 and TRBJ2-3; 9 bases map to TRBD2. The CDR3 extends over 14 amino acids. Trimming cost V 1 base and J 13 bases; bases outside gene matches: 9.

Only a few counts were recorded for this clonotype. The V gene is TRBV6-2 or TRBV6-3, the J gene TRBJ2-7; unclear D gene. Trimming took 7 bases from V and 2 from J, leaving 15 bases between them. Germline V gene data show CDR1 as MNHEY and CDR2 as SVGEGT. The CDR3 loop spans 14 amino acids. The CDR3 nucleotides read TGTGCCAGCAAGATTTGGACGGGTCCCTACGAGCAGTACTTC. As protein: CASKIWTGPYEQYF.

This clonotype was picked up many times. The genes are TRBV6-1 and TRBJ2-3; 8 bases match TRBD2. The V and J ends lost 4 bases and 2 bases, in that order; junction bases with no gene match: 5. Germline CDR1 reads MNHNS; CDR2 reads SASEGT. CDR3 size: 15 residues. CDR3 amino acids: CASSGQTSATDTQYF. CDR3 nucleotides: TGTGCCAGCAGTGGTCAGACTAGCGCCACAGATACGCAGTATTTT.

This clonotype occurred a few times. The chain has TRBV28 and TRBJ1-2; D perhaps matches TRBD1 (5 bases). V gave up 4 bases and J gave up 4 bases, with 13 bases separating them. The CDR3 spans 14 residues. The germline V gene has CDR1 MDHEN and CDR2 SYDVKM. The chain's CDR3 is CASSSSGGIYGYTF. The CDR3 nucleotides are TGTGCCAGCAGTTCCTCCGGGGGTATCTATGGCTACACCTTC.

This clonotype was observed a single time. A much larger clone lies one base from this, so it may be a read error. The genes are TRBV12-3 or TRBV12-4 and TRBJ2-2, with unresolved D. The CDR3 contains 16 residues. The V end was cut by 1 base, the J end by 3 bases, with 12 bases between. The DNA of the CDR3 is TGTGCCAGCAGTTTAGTCTGGGTTTGGGACACCGGGGAGCTGTTTTTT. The encoded protein is CASSLVWVWDTGELFF.

Details on this clonotype: This sequence may be a read error, since a much larger clone differs from it by one base. The chain carries TRBV12-3 or TRBV12-4 and TRBJ2-3, with a tentative D call TRBD1 (6 bases). The CDR3 covers 13 residues. Deletions cut 9 bases from V and 6 bases from J, with 16 bases between. CDR3 residues: CASQLGAGDTQYF. Here the CDR3 DNA reads TGTGCCAGTCAACTGGGGGCAGGGGATACGCAGTATTTT.

This clonotype was detected many times. V gene TRBV6-6 combines with J gene TRBJ2-5, with 8 positions matching TRBD2. The germline CDR1 and CDR2 sequences are MNHNY and SVGAGI (reference sequence). Trimming removed 7 bases from V and 5 bases from J; junction bases left unmatched: 12. The CDR3 runs to 15 residues. CDR3 bases: TGTGCCAGCACCTCTGGACTAGCTCTTTTCGAGACCCAGTACTTC. Encoded protein: CASTSGLALFETQYF.